One and the same sample provided the 27 T cell receptor beta chains below, sequenced in a study of technical replicates of blood from a handful of donors (dated by TCRdb to 2016 to 2017). The protocol used for the library was the immunoSEQ multiplex PCR assay. TCRdb re-hosts the immuneACCESS table, in-frame sequences only. Its copies lack some clones; in the studies checked, an unresolved V gene accounts for under half of them, and the cause for the rest is not known. The sample table lists approximately 17,000 clones, about 89% of them with a count of one. In total, the top ten clones hold 8% to 13% of the sample. Specimen: PBMCs. Receptors originate from a human donor in good health.

The genes are TRBV30 and TRBJ2-7; TRBD1 is a possible D gene (6 bases). V was pared by 5 bases and J by 2 bases, with 13 bases between. Per germline, CDR1 GTSNPN and CDR2 SVGIG (reference sequence). This CDR3 is built from 13 residues. In DNA, the CDR3 is TGTGCCTGGTCGGGACACCTCACCTACGAGCAGTACTTC. Amino acids: CAWSGHLTYEQYF.

The chain joins TRBV6-4 to TRBJ2-1, with TRBD2 matching 10 bases. This CDR3 is 17 amino acids long. V shed 4 bases and J 7 bases; nucleotides not matched to a gene: 13. CDR1 MRHNA and CDR2 SNTAGT come from the germline V gene. In DNA form, the CDR3 reads TGTGCCAGCAGTGTGATTAGCGGGAGGACCGCTATTAATGAGCAGTTCTTC. Translation: CASSVISGRTAINEQFF.

This chain links TRBV5-1 with TRBJ2-5, with 7 nucleotides matching TRBD1. Germline V lookup: CDR1 SGHRS, CDR2 YFSETQ. The junction had 11 bases not matched to a gene; V was cut back by 4 bases and J by 5 bases. This CDR3 has 15 residues. The CDR3 spells CASSHQGQPEETQYF. CDR3 bases: TGCGCCAGCAGCCACCAGGGACAGCCGGAGGAGACCCAGTACTTC.

This clone was found once. The genes are TRBV6-1 and TRBJ1-1, with D possibly TRBD1 on 5 matching bases. The CDR3 consists of 13 residues. Germline assignment: CDR1 MNHNS and CDR2 SASEGT. V gave up 7 bases and J gave up 2 bases, with 11 bases separating them. CDR3 in amino acids: CASTKGSNTEAFF. The CDR3 DNA reads TGTGCCAGCACTAAGGGGTCAAACACTGAAGCTTTCTTT.

The chain joins TRBV19 to TRBJ2-1, with 14 bases lining up with TRBD2. Germline V gives CDR1 LNHDA, CDR2 SQIVND (reference sequence). V was clipped by 1 base and J by 3 bases; unmatched bases: 2. This CDR3 has 17 amino acids. CDR3 nucleotide sequence: TGTGCCAGTAGTATAGGTGGGACTAGCGGGGGCTACAATGAGCAGTTCTTC. Translating gives CASSIGGTSGGYNEQFF.

The J gene is TRBJ2-2, the V gene TRBV18; 7 bases are shared with TRBD1. Germline V gene lookup returns CDR1 KGHSH and CDR2 LQKENI. The junction had 7 bases not matched to a gene; V was cut back by 1 base and J by 5 bases. This CDR3 spans 16 amino acids. The CDR3 spells CASSPLTGSLTGELFF. The CDR3 nucleotides are TGTGCCAGCTCACCACTGACAGGGAGTTTAACCGGGGAGCTGTTTTTT. Full variable domain (remainder filled in from reference TRBV18 and TRBJ2-2): NAGVMQNPRHLVRRRGQEARLRCSPMKGHSHVYWYRQLPEEGLKFMVYLQKENIIDESGMPKERFSAEFPKEGPSILRIQQVVRGDSAAYFCASSPLTGSLTGELFFGEGSRLTVL.

The chain joins TRBV10-1 to TRBJ2-2; maybe TRBD1 (6 bases). CDR1 and CDR2 (germline): WNHNN, SYGVQD (reference sequence). Trimming pared 4 bases from V and 0 bases from J, leaving 12 bases between. The CDR3 spans 16 residues. CDR3 sequence: CASSGGTTSNTGELFF. The DNA for the CDR3 is TGCGCCAGCAGTGGGGGGACAACGTCGAACACCGGGGAGCTGTTTTTT.

The rearrangement uses TRBV16 and TRBJ1-4; a weak D match, TRBD1 (5 bases). The CDR3 has 14 amino acids. Germline V gives CDR1 KGHSY, CDR2 FQNENV. Trimming removed 6 bases at V and 4 bases at J, with 12 bases between. The CDR3 loop reads CASRNIRGNEKLFF. The CDR3 coding sequence is TGTGCCAGCAGGAACATAAGGGGTAATGAAAAACTGTTTTTT. The complete variable domain, with remaining parts taken from reference TRBV16 and TRBJ1-4, reads GEEVAQTPKHLVRGEGQKAKLYCAPIKGHSYVFWYQQVLKNEFKFLISFQNENVFDETGMPKERFSAKCLPNSPCSLEIQATKLEDSAVYFCASRNIRGNEKLFFGSGTQLSVL.

This chain links TRBV7-2 with TRBJ2-1; 7 bases match TRBD2. V dropped 1 base and J dropped 2; count of bases not matched to a gene: 5. The CDR3 runs 16 residues. The germline CDR1 and CDR2 sequences are SGHTA and FQGNSA. The CDR3 DNA reads TGTGCCAGCAGCTTAGGGGCTAGCGGACCCTACAATGAGCAGTTCTTC. Encoded protein: CASSLGASGPYNEQFF.

V usage is TRBV20-1 and J usage is TRBJ1-2; D is perhaps TRBD1 (6 bases). The CDR3 is 11 amino acids. Germline CDR1 reads DFQATT; CDR2 reads SNEGSKA (reference sequence). V was pared by 7 bases and J by 2 bases, with 8 bases between. CDR3 in DNA: TGCAGTGTAAGGGGGAACTATGGCTACACCTTC. Translating it yields CSVRGNYGYTF.

V and J are TRBV6-1 and TRBJ2-7; 8 nucleotides line up with TRBD2. The CDR3 has 14 amino acids. The germline gives CDR1 MNHNS, CDR2 SASEGT. Trimming cost V 4 bases and J 0 bases; bases outside gene matches: 2. In DNA, the CDR3 is TGTGCCAGCAGTGCGGGGGGGACCTCCTACGAGCAGTACTTC. Its translation is CASSAGGTSYEQYF.

The V gene is TRBV7-9, the J gene TRBJ2-1; the match to TRBD2 covers 7 bases. With V trimmed by 6 bases and J by 10 bases, 6 bases remained unmatched. The CDR3 extends over 12 amino acids. Germline-derived CDR1 and CDR2 are SEHNR and FQNEAQ (reference sequence). In DNA form, the CDR3 reads TGTGCCAGCAGTCGGGGGGACGGCGAGCAGTTCTTC. Translation gives CASSRGDGEQFF. The variable domain in full, completed from reference TRBV7-9 and TRBJ2-1, reads DTGVSQNPRHKITKRGQNVTFRCDPISEHNRLYWYRQTLGQGPEFLTYFQNEAQLEKSRLLSDRFSAERPKGSFSTLEIQRTEQGDSAMYLCASSRGDGEQFFGPGTRLTVL.

CDR3 region: CASSLSRTGVWYF. CDR3 nucleotide sequence: TGTGCCAGCAGCTTATCCCGGACAGGGGTTTGGTACTTC. The chain has TRBV13 and TRBJ2-5; 9 nucleotides align to TRBD1. V was pared by 2 bases and J by 13 bases, with 8 bases of the junction left unmatched. The CDR3 length is 13 residues. Looked up from germline, CDR1 is PRHDT and CDR2 is FYEKMQ (reference sequence).

This chain connects TRBV27 to TRBJ2-5, with D possibly being TRBD1 (6 bases). Trimming shortened V by 0 bases and J by 1 base, and 9 bases separated the two germline ends. This CDR3 is built from 15 residues. Germline CDR1 and CDR2: MNHEY and SMNVEV (reference sequence). The CDR3 bases are TGTGCCAGCAGTTTATCCCGACAGGCCCAAGAGACCCAGTACTTC. Translated: CASSLSRQAQETQYF.

This clone was recorded a few times. The genes are TRBV27 and TRBJ1-5; 8 bases are a match to TRBD1. The V and J ends lost 3 bases and 2 bases, in that order; junction bases with no gene match: 3. This CDR3 has 15 amino acids. The germline CDR1 and CDR2 sequences are MNHEY and SMNVEV (reference sequence). CDR3 coding DNA: TGTGCCAGCAGTTTTCAGGGGGCTGGCAATCAGCCCCAGCATTTT. Translation gives CASSFQGAGNQPQHF.

The V and J genes are TRBV5-8 and TRBJ2-5, with 11 bases that match TRBD1. This CDR3 has 15 residues. After removal of 3 bases from V and 2 bases from J, the junction contained 3 bases not matched to a gene. The germline V gene encodes CDR1 SGHTS and CDR2 YDEGEE. CDR3 DNA sequence: TGTGCCAGCAGCTCGGGGACAGGGGGTCAAGAGACCCAGTACTTC. Its protein product is CASSSGTGGQETQYF.

The rearrangement uses TRBV6-6 and TRBJ1-2; D perhaps matches TRBD1 (5 bases). Germline CDR1 and CDR2: MNHNY and SVGAGI (reference sequence). The CDR3 consists of 13 residues. V was pared by 0 bases and J by 5 bases, with 7 bases between. CDR3 nucleotide sequence: TGTGCCAGCAGTTACTCCGGGACTTATGGCTACACCTTC. This translates into CASSYSGTYGYTF.

The CDR3, as DNA: TGTGCCAGCAGCCAAGATCCAGCGGGAAGCTCCTACGAGCAGTACTTC. It codes for CASSQDPAGSSYEQYF. V usage is TRBV14 and J usage is TRBJ2-7; 7 bases map to TRBD2. The CDR3 totals 16 residues. Losses at the gene ends were 0 bases for V and 0 bases for J; bases not matched to a gene: 5. The germline V gene has CDR1 SGHDN and CDR2 FVKESK.

The chain combines TRBV6-1 with TRBJ1-2; 7 bases fit TRBD1. Germline CDR1 MNHNS, CDR2 SASEGT. V gave up 4 bases and J gave up 2 bases; unmatched junction bases: 1. This CDR3 spans 13 amino acids. The CDR3 region is CASSAGQNYGYTF. The CDR3 region has the DNA TGTGCCAGCAGTGCGGGACAGAACTATGGCTACACCTTC.

The chain has TRBV25-1 and TRBJ2-2, with a tentative D call TRBD1 (6 bases). V was pared by 6 bases and J by 6 bases, with 11 bases between. This CDR3 comprises 13 residues. Per the germline V gene, CDR1 is MGHDK and CDR2 is SYGVNS. The CDR3 protein is CASRTGYPGELFF. CDR3 bases: TGTGCCAGCAGGACAGGTTACCCCGGGGAGCTGTTTTTT.

This clone was detected a few times. The rearrangement links TRBV19 to TRBJ1-2; the match to TRBD1 covers 7 bases. J lost 5 bases, V lost 10 bases, and 13 bases had no gene match. Germline CDR1 is LNHDA and CDR2 is SQIVND (reference sequence). The CDR3 contains 14 residues. The CDR3 loop is CATRGGTVDYGYTF. DNA of the CDR3: TGTGCCACCAGAGGAGGGACAGTGGATTATGGCTACACCTTC.

The V and J genes are TRBV28 and TRBJ2-7; 13 positions match TRBD2. In germline, CDR1 is MDHEN, CDR2 SYDVKM. This CDR3 has 15 amino acids. V shed 6 bases, J shed 5 bases, and the junction held 7 bases outside the gene matches. In DNA, the CDR3 is TGTGCCAGCAGCCGAATCGGGACTAGCGGGAACGAGCAGTACTTC. Its translation is CASSRIGTSGNEQYF.

This clone has only one observation. This chain links TRBV2 with TRBJ1-4, with D uncertain. V was clipped by 4 bases and J by 3 bases, with 6 bases between them. The germline gives CDR1 SNHLY, CDR2 FYNNEI. This CDR3 region has 13 residues. The CDR3 loop reads CASSAFPNEKLFF. The CDR3 DNA reads as TGTGCCAGCAGTGCCTTTCCTAATGAAAAACTGTTTTTT.

The rearrangement uses TRBV19 and TRBJ1-5; D ambiguous. This CDR3 is built from 14 residues. V was trimmed by 10 bases and J by 0 bases, leaving 13 bases between them. Germline assignment: CDR1 LNHDA and CDR2 SQIVND (reference sequence). The DNA of the CDR3 is TGTGCCACCTCCCCGGTCAATAGCAATCAGCCCCAGCATTTT. Translating it yields CATSPVNSNQPQHF.

This sequence joins TRBV11-1 and TRBJ2-5; D gene unclear. V lost 2 bases, J lost 1 base, and 8 bases lay in between. CDR1 is SGHAT, CDR2 FQDESV, per germline (reference sequence). CDR3 length equals 14 residues. The CDR3 sequence: CASSLSSPQETQYF. The DNA of the CDR3 is TGTGCCAGCAGCTTAAGCTCCCCCCAAGAGACCCAGTACTTC.

The rearrangement links TRBV28 to TRBJ2-2; 14 bases fit TRBD2. Germline loops: CDR1 MDHEN, CDR2 SYDVKM. The CDR3 length is 17 residues. Losses at the gene ends were 5 bases for V and 4 bases for J; bases not matched to a gene: 6. The CDR3 here is CASSMPGLAGVTGELFF. CDR3 nucleotide sequence: TGTGCCAGCAGTATGCCGGGACTAGCGGGAGTCACCGGGGAGCTGTTTTTT.

The V call is TRBV2, the J call TRBJ2-1; 10 nucleotides align to TRBD2. V shed 8 bases and J 10 bases; nucleotides not matched to a gene: 11. The V gene's germline CDR1 is SNHLY and CDR2 FYNNEI. This CDR3 has 14 residues. CDR3: CASLTSSGRGEQFF. CDR3 DNA: TGTGCCAGCTTGACGTCTAGCGGGAGAGGGGAGCAGTTCTTC.